This is a list of T cell receptor beta chains from one sample in a study of blood T cell repertoires in COVID-19. Generated by immunoSEQ multiplex PCR, the TCRdb table keeps only in-frame clones and is missing some. The sample yields approximately 70,000 clones, about four fifths seen once. Sequenced input: peripheral blood. These receptor sequences come from a woman older than 75 with acute or convalescent COVID-19. Both conserved end residues are part of each CDR3. D genes are given only for firm matches. Clone sizes are given selectively: once, few, many, or a class where the clone is expanded.

TRBD1	-	TRBJ1-1	TRBV6-5	TGTGCCAGCAGCGGGGGACAGCCGAAAGCTTTCTTT	CASSGGQPKAFF
TRBD1	-	TRBJ2-3	TRBV5-1	TGCGCCAGCAGCCCGAGGACAGGGTTTACAGATACGCAGTATTTT	CASSPRTGFTDTQYF
TRBD1	-	TRBJ1-1	TRBV30	TGTGCCTGGGCCAGGGGGCCTGAAGCTTTCTTT	CAWARGPEAFF
-	-	TRBJ1-1	TRBV7-3	TGTGCCAGCAGCTTAGATCGGGACACTGAAGCTTTCTTT	CASSLDRDTEAFF
-	-	TRBJ1-3	TRBV2	TGTGCCAGCAGTGAGACAGAGAGTGGAAACACCATATATTTT	CASSETESGNTIYF
-	-	TRBJ2-5	TRBV20-1	TGCAGTGCTAGTACGTGGACGGACATTCCCCAAGAGACCCAGTACTTC	CSASTWTDIPQETQYF
-	once	TRBJ1-5	TRBV12-5	TGTGCTAGTGGTTTACAGTTCAATCAGCCCCAGCATTTT	CASGLQFNQPQHF
-	once	TRBJ1-3	TRBV6-5	TGTGCCAGCAGACCCTCCGGTTTCTCTGGAAACACCATATATTTT	CASRPSGFSGNTIYF
TRBD1	-	TRBJ1-2	TRBV6-5	TGTGCCAGCAGAGGTCAGGGGGGCTATGGCTACACCTTC	CASRGQGGYGYTF
-	-	TRBJ1-3	TRBV6-5	TGTGCCAGCAGTTACTCCGGGTATTTTGGAAACACCATATATTTT	CASSYSGYFGNTIYF
-	few	TRBJ1-1	TRBV5-1	TGCGCCAGCAGCTTGTTCGACAGACAGAACACTGAAGCTTTCTTT	CASSLFDRQNTEAFF
-	-	TRBJ1-6	TRBV11-3	TGTGCCAGCAGCTTAGATCGCGATTCACCCCTCCACTTT	CASSLDRDSPLHF
TRBD2	-	TRBJ2-3	TRBV6-4	TGTGCCAGCAGTGAGGACTTAGCGGGAGGGACAGATACGCAGTATTTT	CASSEDLAGGTDTQYF
TRBD1	-	TRBJ2-3	TRBV18	TGTGCCAGCTCACGTTTTGACATTCGCCGCGCGGGACAGGGGAGGGATACGCAGTATTTT	CASSRFDIRRAGQGRDTQYF
-	-	TRBJ2-2	TRBV18	TGTGCCAGCTCGCAGACTAGTCCGCGGGGCACCGGGGAGCTGTTTTTT	CASSQTSPRGTGELFF
TRBD1	-	TRBJ2-2	TRBV7-6	TGTGCCAGCAGAGAAGGACAGGGGGTCGGGGAGCTGTTTTTT	CASREGQGVGELFF
-	-	TRBJ1-1	TRBV11-3	TGTGCCAGCAGCTTAGGAACAAGTCAAGCTTTCTTT	CASSLGTSQAFF
-	-	TRBJ1-3	TRBV5-1	TGCGCCAGCAGCTTACAGGGAACGGGAACTGGAAACACCATATATTTT	CASSLQGTGTGNTIYF
-	once	TRBJ1-5	TRBV7-9	TGTGCCAGCAGCTACGACGGACATAGCAATCAGCCCCAGCATTTT	CASSYDGHSNQPQHF
-	-	TRBJ2-6	TRBV11-2	TGTGCCAGCAGCCAATCTGGGGCCAACGTCCTGACTTTC	CASSQSGANVLTF
-	-	TRBJ1-3	TRBV19	TGTGCCAGTAGTATAAGGACGGACTCCTCTGGAAACACCATATATTTT	CASSIRTDSSGNTIYF
TRBD1	-	TRBJ1-2	TRBV6-5	TGTGCCAGCAGGAGACTCCAATCGGACAGGGCTGGCTACACCTTC	CASRRLQSDRAGYTF
TRBD1	-	TRBJ2-1	TRBV19	TGTGCCAGTAGTAGGACAGGGGGTCGCAATGAGCAGTTCTTC	CASSRTGGRNEQFF
TRBD2	-	TRBJ2-5	TRBV27	TGTGCCAGCTGGACTAGCGGGGCCCCAGAGACCCAGTACTTC	CASWTSGAPETQYF
-	-	TRBJ2-7	TRBV5-1	TGCGCCAGCAGCTTGGCACAGGGCTACGAGCAGTACTTC	CASSLAQGYEQYF
-	-	TRBJ2-5	TRBV5-4	TGTGCCAGCAGCTTGTGGGACAAGATACAAGAGACCCAGTACTTC	CASSLWDKIQETQYF
TRBD1	-	TRBJ2-7	TRBV6-5	TGTGCCAGCAACCGGGACAGGTGGTTCGAGCAGTACTTC	CASNRDRWFEQYF
-	-	TRBJ1-2	TRBV6-5	TGTGCCACCCTTGGTACGACAGTGGAAGCCTATGGCTACACCTTC	CATLGTTVEAYGYTF
-	-	TRBJ2-1	TRBV11-2	TGTGCCAGCAGCTTACGGGGGACCAACGATAATGAGCAGTTCTTC	CASSLRGTNDNEQFF
-	-	TRBJ2-7	TRBV11-3	TGTGCCAGCAGCAAGGACAGCTCCTACGAGCAGTACTTC	CASSKDSSYEQYF
TRBD2	-	TRBJ2-3	TRBV7-3	TGTGCCAGCAGCTGGGGTGCTAGCGGGGTCACAGATACGCAGTATTTT	CASSWGASGVTDTQYF
-	-	TRBJ2-1	TRBV5-6	TGTGCCAGCAGCTCCACGTACGGGGAGCAGTTCTTC	CASSSTYGEQFF
-	-	TRBJ2-6	TRBV2	TGTGCCAGCATGGCAGATGGGGCCAACGTCCTGACTTTC	CASMADGANVLTF
-	-	TRBJ1-5	TRBV15	TGTGCCACCAGCAGAATTTCGAATCAGCCCCAGCATTTT	CATSRISNQPQHF
-	once	TRBJ1-5	TRBV4-1	TGCGCCAGCAGCCAAGGAGAGCGGCAGCCCCAGCATTTT	CASSQGERQPQHF
-	-	TRBJ1-1	TRBV3-1/TRBV3-2	TGTGCCAGCAGCCCTTTGGACCGGGGCACTGAAGCTTTCTTT	CASSPLDRGTEAFF
-	-	TRBJ2-5	TRBV25-1	TGTGCCAGCAGTGAATACGGAGGGAGGCAAGAGACCCAGTACTTC	CASSEYGGRQETQYF
TRBD2	-	TRBJ2-3	TRBV5-1	TGCGCCAGCAGCGCTAGCGGGGGGCTTAGCACAGATACGCAGTATTTT	CASSASGGLSTDTQYF
-	once	TRBJ1-5	TRBV6-1	TGTGCCAGCAGTGAATATCCGGGAAGCAATCAGCCCCAGCATTTT	CASSEYPGSNQPQHF
TRBD1	once	TRBJ2-2	TRBV6-6	TGTGCCAGCATTAACTACAGGGGAAGGGGGACCGGGGAGCTGTTTTTT	CASINYRGRGTGELFF
TRBD1	-	TRBJ1-2	TRBV6-4	TGTGCCAGCACCCAATCCAGGGGGCTAGGCTATGGCTACACCTTC	CASTQSRGLGYGYTF
-	-	TRBJ2-5	TRBV21-1	TGTGCCAGCAGCACGCGTATAGGGACTAGCGTGGACTTC	CASSTRIGTSVDF
-	-	TRBJ1-4	TRBV19	TGTGCCAGTAGTATAAGCAGCGGCGGTAATGAAAAACTGTTTTTT	CASSISSGGNEKLFF
TRBD1	-	TRBJ1-1	TRBV3-1/TRBV3-2	TGTGCCAGCAGCGCCCGGGACAGGTCGACTGAAGCTTTCTTT	CASSARDRSTEAFF